This is a list of T cell receptor beta chains from one sample in a study of cytomegalovirus exposure and HLA in healthy donors. The repertoire was sequenced with immunoSEQ multiplex PCR; TCRdb's copy has only in-frame clones and lacks some. The sample has approximately 120,000 clones; roughly 66% are singletons. Specimen: PBMCs. These receptor sequences come from a man in his 60s in good health and CMV-seropositive. Both conserved end residues are part of each CDR3. The D gene is left open where the match is weak. Clone size, where shown, is once, few, many, or a class for clones that have expanded.

V: TRBV5-1
size: NA
J: TRBJ2-1
D: TRBD2
DNA: TGCGCCAGCAGCTACCTGTCACTAGCGAGGTCTTACAATGAGCAGTTCTTC
CDR3: CASSYLSLARSYNEQFF

V: TRBV25-1
size: NA
J: TRBJ2-7
D: NA
DNA: TGTGCCAGCAGTCCCTTCGCGGTAGGCGAGCAGTACTTC
CDR3: CASSPFAVGEQYF

V: TRBV10-2
size: once
J: TRBJ1-1
D: NA
DNA: TGCGCCAGCAGTAGGAGGGAAATCGGGAACACTGAAGCTTTCTTT
CDR3: CASSRREIGNTEAFF

V: TRBV14
size: NA
J: TRBJ2-2
D: NA
DNA: TGTGCCAGCAGCCTAAACCCCAGACAGTACACCGGGGAGCTGTTTTTT
CDR3: CASSLNPRQYTGELFF

V: TRBV30
size: NA
J: TRBJ1-1
D: NA
DNA: TGTGCCTGGAGTGTATATTTGGGGGGTCGGCACACTGAAGCTTTCTTT
CDR3: CAWSVYLGGRHTEAFF

V: TRBV19
size: NA
J: TRBJ2-1
D: TRBD1
DNA: TGTGCCAGTAGTGGGACAGGGGCCCCCAATGAGCAGTTCTTC
CDR3: CASSGTGAPNEQFF

V: TRBV29-1
size: NA
J: TRBJ1-1
D: NA
DNA: TGCAGCGTTGAAACAGGGAGTAGGGCTTTCTTT
CDR3: CSVETGSRAFF

V: TRBV5-6
size: NA
J: TRBJ2-5
D: NA
DNA: TGTGCCAGCAGTTCAGGTTTACAAGAGACCCAGTACTTC
CDR3: CASSSGLQETQYF

V: TRBV6-1
size: NA
J: TRBJ2-1
D: NA
DNA: TGTGCCAGCAGCCTGGGGACTGGTAATGAGCAGTTCTTC
CDR3: CASSLGTGNEQFF

V: TRBV6-5
size: NA
J: TRBJ2-7
D: NA
DNA: TGTGCCAGCAGAGAACTTAACGGGGAGCAGTACTTC
CDR3: CASRELNGEQYF

V: TRBV5-5
size: NA
J: TRBJ2-7
D: TRBD2
DNA: TGTGCCAGCAGCCGAACCTGGGGGGGAGGCTACGAGCAGTACTTC
CDR3: CASSRTWGGGYEQYF

V: TRBV29-1
size: NA
J: TRBJ2-3
D: TRBD1
DNA: TGCAGCGTTGTGGGGACAGGGGAGATCGGTAGCACAGATACGCAGTATTTT
CDR3: CSVVGTGEIGSTDTQYF

V: TRBV11-2
size: NA
J: TRBJ1-5
D: TRBD1
DNA: TGTGCCAGCAGTTCCACAGGGGGCGCGGGTCAGCCCCAGCATTTT
CDR3: CASSSTGGAGQPQHF

V: TRBV6-5
size: NA
J: TRBJ2-1
D: NA
DNA: TGTGCCAGCAGTCCAGTAACCTCCTACAATGAGCAGTTCTTC
CDR3: CASSPVTSYNEQFF

V: TRBV27
size: NA
J: TRBJ1-2
D: NA
DNA: TGTGCCAGCAGTTTATCCACGGACAGCTATGGCTACACCTTC
CDR3: CASSLSTDSYGYTF

V: TRBV7-9
size: NA
J: TRBJ1-6
D: TRBD1
DNA: TGTGCCAGCAGCTCTGGACAGGGAAATTCACCCCTCCACTTT
CDR3: CASSSGQGNSPLHF

V: TRBV29-1
size: NA
J: TRBJ2-5
D: NA
DNA: TGCAGCGTTGAAAGCGGGCAAGAGACCCAGTACTTC
CDR3: CSVESGQETQYF

V: TRBV14
size: NA
J: TRBJ2-3
D: TRBD2
DNA: TGTGCCAGCAGCCAACTACTAGCGGGGGGAACTACAGATACGCAGTATTTT
CDR3: CASSQLLAGGTTDTQYF